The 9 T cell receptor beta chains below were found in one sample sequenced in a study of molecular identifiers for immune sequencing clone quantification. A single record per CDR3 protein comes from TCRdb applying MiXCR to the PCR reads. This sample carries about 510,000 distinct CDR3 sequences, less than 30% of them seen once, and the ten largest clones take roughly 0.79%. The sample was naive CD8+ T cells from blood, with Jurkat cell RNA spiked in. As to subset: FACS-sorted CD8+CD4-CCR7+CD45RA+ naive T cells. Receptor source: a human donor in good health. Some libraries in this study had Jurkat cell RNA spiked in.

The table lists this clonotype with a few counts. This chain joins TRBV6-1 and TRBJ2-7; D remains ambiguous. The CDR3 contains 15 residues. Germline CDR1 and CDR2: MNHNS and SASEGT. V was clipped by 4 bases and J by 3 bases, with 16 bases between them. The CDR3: CASSAGASPGYEQYF. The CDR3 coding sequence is TGTGCCAGCAGTGCAGGCGCAAGCCCTGGCTACGAGCAGTACTTC.

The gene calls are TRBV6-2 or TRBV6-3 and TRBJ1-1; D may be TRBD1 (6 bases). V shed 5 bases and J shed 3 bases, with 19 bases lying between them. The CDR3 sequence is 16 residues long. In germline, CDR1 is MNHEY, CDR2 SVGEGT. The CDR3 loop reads CASSPLGGQVDTEAFF. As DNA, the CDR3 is TGTGCCAGCAGTCCCCTCGGGGGGCAAGTGGACACTGAAGCTTTCTTT.

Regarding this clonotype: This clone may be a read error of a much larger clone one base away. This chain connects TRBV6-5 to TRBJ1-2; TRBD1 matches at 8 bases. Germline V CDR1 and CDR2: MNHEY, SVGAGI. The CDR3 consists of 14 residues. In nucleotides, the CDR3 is TGTGCCAGCGGGGGACAGGATAACGCCTATGGCTGCACCTTC. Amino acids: CASGGQDNAYGCTF.

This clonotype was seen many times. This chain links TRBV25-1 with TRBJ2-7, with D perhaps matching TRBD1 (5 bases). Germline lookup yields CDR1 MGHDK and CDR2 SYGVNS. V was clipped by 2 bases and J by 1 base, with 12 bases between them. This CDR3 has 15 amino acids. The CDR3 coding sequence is TGTGCCAGCAGTGAAAATGCAGGGAATTCCTACGAGCAGTACTTC. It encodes CASSENAGNSYEQYF.

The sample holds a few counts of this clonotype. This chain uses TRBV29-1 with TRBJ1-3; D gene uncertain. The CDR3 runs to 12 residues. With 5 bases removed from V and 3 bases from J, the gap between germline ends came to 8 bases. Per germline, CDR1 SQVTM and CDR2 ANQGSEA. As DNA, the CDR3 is TGCAGCGTTACCTATAGTGGAAACACCATATATTTT. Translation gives CSVTYSGNTIYF.

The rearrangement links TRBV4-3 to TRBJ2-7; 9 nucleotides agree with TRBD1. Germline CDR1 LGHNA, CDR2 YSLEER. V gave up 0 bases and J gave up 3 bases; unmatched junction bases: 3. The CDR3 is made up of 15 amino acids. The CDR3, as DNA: TGCGCCAGCAGCCAAGATTGGGGACAGGGCTACGAGCAGTACTTC. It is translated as CASSQDWGQGYEQYF.

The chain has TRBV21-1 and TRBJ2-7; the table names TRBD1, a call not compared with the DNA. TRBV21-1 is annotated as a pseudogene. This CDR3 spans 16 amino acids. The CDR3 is CASSKESGQGFDEQYF. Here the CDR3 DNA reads TGTGCCAGCAGCAAAGAATCGGGACAGGGTTTCGACGAGCAGTACTTC.

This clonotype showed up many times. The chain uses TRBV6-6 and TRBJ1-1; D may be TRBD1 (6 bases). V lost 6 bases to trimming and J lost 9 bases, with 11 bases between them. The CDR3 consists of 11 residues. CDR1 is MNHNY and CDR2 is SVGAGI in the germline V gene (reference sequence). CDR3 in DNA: TGTGCCAGCAGATACAGGGACAAAGCTTTCTTT. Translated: CASRYRDKAFF.

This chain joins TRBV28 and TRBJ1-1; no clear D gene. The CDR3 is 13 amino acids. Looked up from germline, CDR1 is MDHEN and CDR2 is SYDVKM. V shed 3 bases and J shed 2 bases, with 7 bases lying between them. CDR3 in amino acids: CASSFAINTEAFF. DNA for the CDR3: TGTGCCAGCAGTTTCGCAATAAACACTGAAGCTTTCTTT.